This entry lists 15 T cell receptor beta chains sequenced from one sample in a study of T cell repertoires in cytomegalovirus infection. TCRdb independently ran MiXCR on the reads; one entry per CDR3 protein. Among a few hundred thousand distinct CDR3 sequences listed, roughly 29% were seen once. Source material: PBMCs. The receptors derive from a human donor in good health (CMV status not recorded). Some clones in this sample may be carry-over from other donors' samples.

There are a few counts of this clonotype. Here the CDR3 reads CASSMTSGDWSYEQYF. The CDR3 bases are TGTGCCAGCAGCATGACATCTGGGGATTGGTCCTACGAGCAGTACTTC. V gene TRBV7-6 combines with J gene TRBJ2-7; the D is unclear. V was clipped by 5 bases and J by 1 base, with 18 bases between them. The length of the CDR3 is 16 residues. Per the germline V gene, CDR1 is SGHVS and CDR2 is FNYEAQ. Supplemented by reference TRBV7-6 and TRBJ2-7, the full variable domain reads GAGVSQSPRYKVTKRGQDVALRCDPISGHVSLYWYRQALGQGPEFLTYFNYEAQQDKSGLPNDRFSAERPEGSISTLTIQRTEQRDSAMYRCASSMTSGDWSYEQYFGPGTRLTVT.

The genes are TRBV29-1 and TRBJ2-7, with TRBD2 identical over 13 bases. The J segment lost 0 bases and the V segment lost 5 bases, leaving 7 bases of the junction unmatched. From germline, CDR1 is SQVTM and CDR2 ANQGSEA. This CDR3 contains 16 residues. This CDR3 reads CSVIGLAGVLSYEQYF. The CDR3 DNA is TGCAGCGTTATCGGACTAGCGGGAGTGCTCTCCTACGAGCAGTACTTC.

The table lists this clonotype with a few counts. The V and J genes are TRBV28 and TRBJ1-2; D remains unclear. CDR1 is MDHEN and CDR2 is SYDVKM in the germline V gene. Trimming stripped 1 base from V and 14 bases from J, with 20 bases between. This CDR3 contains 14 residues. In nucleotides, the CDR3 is TGTGCCAGCAGTTTATCCGGGCCGATCCCGCTAAGGACCTTC. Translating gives CASSLSGPIPLRTF.

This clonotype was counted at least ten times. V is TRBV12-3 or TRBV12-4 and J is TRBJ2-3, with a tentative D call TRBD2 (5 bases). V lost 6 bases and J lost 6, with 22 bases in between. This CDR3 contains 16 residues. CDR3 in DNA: TGTGCCAGCAGCCACCCCCGGGCTAGCTCTGGGGATACGCAGTATTTT. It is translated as CASSHPRASSGDTQYF.

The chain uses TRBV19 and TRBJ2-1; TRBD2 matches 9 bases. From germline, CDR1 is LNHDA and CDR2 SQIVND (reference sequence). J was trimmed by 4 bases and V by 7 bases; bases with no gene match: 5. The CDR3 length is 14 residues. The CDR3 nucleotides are TGTGCCAGTAAGGCGGGAGGGAAATACAATGAGCAGTTCTTC. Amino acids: CASKAGGKYNEQFF.

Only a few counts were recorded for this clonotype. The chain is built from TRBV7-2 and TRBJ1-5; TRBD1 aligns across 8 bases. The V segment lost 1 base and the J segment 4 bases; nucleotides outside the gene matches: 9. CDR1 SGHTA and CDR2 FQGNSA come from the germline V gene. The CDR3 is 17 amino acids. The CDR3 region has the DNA TGTGCCAGCAGCTTAGATCGCAGGGGGCTACTAAATCAGCCCCAGCATTTT. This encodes CASSLDRRGLLNQPQHF.

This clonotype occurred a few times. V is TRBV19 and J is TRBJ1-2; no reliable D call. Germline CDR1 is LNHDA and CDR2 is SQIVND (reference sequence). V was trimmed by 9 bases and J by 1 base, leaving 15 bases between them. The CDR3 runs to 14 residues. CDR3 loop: CASNDAGSNYGYTF. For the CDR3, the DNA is TGTGCCAGCAACGACGCAGGAAGTAACTATGGCTACACCTTC.

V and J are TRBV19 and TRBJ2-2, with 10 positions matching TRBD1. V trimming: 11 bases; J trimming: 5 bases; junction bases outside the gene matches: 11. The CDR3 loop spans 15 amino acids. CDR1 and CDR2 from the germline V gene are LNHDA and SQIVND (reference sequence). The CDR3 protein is CAVKMTGGGTGELFF. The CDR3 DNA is TGTGCCGTAAAAATGACAGGGGGCGGAACCGGGGAGCTGTTTTTT.

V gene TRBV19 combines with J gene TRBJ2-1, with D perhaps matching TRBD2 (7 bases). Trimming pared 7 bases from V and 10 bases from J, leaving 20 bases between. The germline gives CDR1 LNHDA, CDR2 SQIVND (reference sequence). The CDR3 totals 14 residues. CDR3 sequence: CASTREGRGHEQFF. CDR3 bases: TGTGCCAGTACCAGAGAAGGGCGGGGGCACGAGCAGTTCTTC.

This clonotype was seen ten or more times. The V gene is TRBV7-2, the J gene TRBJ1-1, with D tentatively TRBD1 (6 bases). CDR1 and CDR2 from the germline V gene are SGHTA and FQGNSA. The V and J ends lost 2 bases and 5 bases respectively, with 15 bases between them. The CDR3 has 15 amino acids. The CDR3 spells CASSLTLGALTEAFF. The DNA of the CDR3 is TGTGCCAGCAGCTTAACTCTGGGGGCGCTGACTGAAGCTTTCTTT.

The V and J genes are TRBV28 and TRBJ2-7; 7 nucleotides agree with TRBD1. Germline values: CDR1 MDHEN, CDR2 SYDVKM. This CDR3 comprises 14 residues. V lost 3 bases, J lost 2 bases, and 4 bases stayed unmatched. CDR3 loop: CASSLGTETYEQYF. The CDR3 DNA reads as TGTGCCAGCAGTTTGGGGACAGAGACCTACGAGCAGTACTTC.

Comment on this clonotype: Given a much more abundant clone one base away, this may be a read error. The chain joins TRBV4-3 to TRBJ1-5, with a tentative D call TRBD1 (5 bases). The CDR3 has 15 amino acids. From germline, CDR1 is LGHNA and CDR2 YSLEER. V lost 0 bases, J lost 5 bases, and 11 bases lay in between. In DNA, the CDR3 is TGCGCCAGCAGCCAAGAAGAGGGAGGGGATCAGCCCCAGCATTTT. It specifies CASSQEEGGDQPQHF.

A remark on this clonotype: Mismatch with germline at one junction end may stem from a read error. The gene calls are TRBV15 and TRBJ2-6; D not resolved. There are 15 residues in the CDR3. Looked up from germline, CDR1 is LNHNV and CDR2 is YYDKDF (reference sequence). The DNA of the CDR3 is TGTGCCACCACCAGAGACACATCGGCGGCCAACGTCCTGACTTTC. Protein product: CATTRDTSAANVLTF. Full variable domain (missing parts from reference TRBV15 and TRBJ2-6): DAMVIQNPRYQVTQFGKPVTLSCSQTLNHNVMYWYQQKSSQAPKLLFHYYDKDFNNEADTPDNFQSRRPNTSFCFLDIRSPGLGDTAMYLCATTRDTSAANVLTFGAGSRLTVL.

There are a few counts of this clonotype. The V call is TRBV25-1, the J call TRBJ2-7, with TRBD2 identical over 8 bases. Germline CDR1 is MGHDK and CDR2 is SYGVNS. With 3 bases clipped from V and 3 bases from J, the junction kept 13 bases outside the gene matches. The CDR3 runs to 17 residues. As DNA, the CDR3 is TGTGCCAGCAGTGAGATGTTTAGCGGGGAGGGCATCTACGAGCAGTACTTC. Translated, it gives CASSEMFSGEGIYEQYF.

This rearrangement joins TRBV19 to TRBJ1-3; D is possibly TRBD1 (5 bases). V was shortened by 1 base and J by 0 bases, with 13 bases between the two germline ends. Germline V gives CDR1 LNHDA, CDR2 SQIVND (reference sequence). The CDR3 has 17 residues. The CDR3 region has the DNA TGTGCCAGTAGTATAGGCCGGGACCGCGCCTCTGGAAACACCATATATTTT. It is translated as CASSIGRDRASGNTIYF.